This T cell receptor (beta chain) was sequenced during a study of shared clonotypes between healthy human individuals. Study-level information: Each donor contributed plates that comprised three CD4 naive, three CD4 memory, two CD8 naive and one CD8 memory.

The protocol was immunoSEQ multiplex PCR, while the TCRdb copy is restricted to in-frame clones and leaves out a portion. The sample lists more than 550,000 clones; roughly 72% were seen once. This CDR3 is built from 13 residues. The germline V gene encodes CDR1 MGHRA and CDR2 YSYEKL. With 4 bases removed from V and 5 bases from J, the gap between germline ends came to 11 bases. The sample holds one count of this clone. Its antigen is still unknown. Study-wide results and limits: It was expected that sequencing depth would affect clonotype sharing among donors.

The clonotype comes from a woman in her twenties or thirties in good health. Sequenced sample: memory CD4+ T cells sorted from blood. Subset reported: CD45RA-negative fraction. This sequence joins TRBV4-1 and TRBJ2-5; perhaps TRBD2 as D (6 bases). DNA for the CDR3: TGCGCCAGCAGCCGCGGACTATTGGAGACCCAGTACTTC. The encoded protein is CASSRGLLETQYF.